This T cell receptor beta chain was obtained from a study of blood T cell repertoires in COVID-19. Per the germline V gene, CDR1 is LGHNA and CDR2 is YSLEER. Trimming left V 1 base short and J 2 bases short, with 12 bases between. The CDR3 covers 16 residues. Assay: immunoSEQ multiplex PCR; the TCRdb copy retains only in-frame clones and omits some. The sample holds about 160,000 clones, over 80% seen once. Sequencing was done on a sample of peripheral blood. This TCR derives from a man aged 25 to 45 with COVID-19, enrolled during active disease. The chain employs TRBV4-3 and TRBJ2-1, with a tentative D call TRBD2 (6 bases). The DNA of the CDR3 is TGCGCCAGCAGCCAAGGACTAGTTACCCCCTACAATGAGCAGTTCTTC. It codes for CASSQGLVTPYNEQFF.